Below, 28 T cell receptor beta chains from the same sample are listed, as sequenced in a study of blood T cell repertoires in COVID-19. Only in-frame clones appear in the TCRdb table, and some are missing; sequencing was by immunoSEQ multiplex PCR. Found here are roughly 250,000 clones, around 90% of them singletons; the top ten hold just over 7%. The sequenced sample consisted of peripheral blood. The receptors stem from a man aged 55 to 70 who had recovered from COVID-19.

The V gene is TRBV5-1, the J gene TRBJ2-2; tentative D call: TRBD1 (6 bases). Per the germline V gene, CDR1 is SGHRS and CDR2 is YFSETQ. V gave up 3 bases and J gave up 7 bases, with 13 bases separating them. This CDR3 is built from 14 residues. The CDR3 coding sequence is TGCGCCAGCAGCTCCGACAGGAGGAACGGGGAGCTGTTTTTT. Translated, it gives CASSSDRRNGELFF.

CDR3 sequence: CASSPAGGAKNIQYF. CDR3 bases: TGTGCCAGTAGCCCAGCGGGGGGAGCCAAAAACATTCAGTACTTC. This sequence joins TRBV19 and TRBJ2-4; 9 bases line up with TRBD2. J was trimmed by 0 bases and V by 6 bases; bases with no gene match: 3. Germline lookup yields CDR1 LNHDA and CDR2 SQIVND (reference sequence). The CDR3 contains 15 residues.

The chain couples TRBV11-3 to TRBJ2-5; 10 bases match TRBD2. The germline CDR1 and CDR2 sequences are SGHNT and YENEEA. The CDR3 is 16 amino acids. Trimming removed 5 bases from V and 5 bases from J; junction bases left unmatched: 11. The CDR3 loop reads CASSAEAGGPWETQYF. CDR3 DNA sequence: TGTGCCAGCAGCGCGGAAGCGGGGGGGCCCTGGGAGACCCAGTACTTC.

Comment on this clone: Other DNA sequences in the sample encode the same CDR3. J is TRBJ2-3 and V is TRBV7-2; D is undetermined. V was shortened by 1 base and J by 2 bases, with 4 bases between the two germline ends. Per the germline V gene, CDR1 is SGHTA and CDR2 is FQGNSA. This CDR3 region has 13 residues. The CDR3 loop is CASSLVFTDTQYF. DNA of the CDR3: TGTGCCAGCAGCTTAGTCTTCACAGATACGCAGTATTTT.

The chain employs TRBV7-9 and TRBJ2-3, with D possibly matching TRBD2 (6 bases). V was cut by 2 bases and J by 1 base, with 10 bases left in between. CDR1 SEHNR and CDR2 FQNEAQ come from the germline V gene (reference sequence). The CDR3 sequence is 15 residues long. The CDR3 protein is CASSLPGVGTDTQYF. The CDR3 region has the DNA TGTGCCAGCAGCTTACCGGGGGTGGGCACAGATACGCAGTATTTT.

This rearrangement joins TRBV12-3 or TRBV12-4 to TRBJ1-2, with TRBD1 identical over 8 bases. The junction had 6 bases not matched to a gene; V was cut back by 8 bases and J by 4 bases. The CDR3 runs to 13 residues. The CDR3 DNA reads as TGTGCCAGCTGGGACAGGCCCTTCTATGGCTACACCTTC. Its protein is CASWDRPFYGYTF.

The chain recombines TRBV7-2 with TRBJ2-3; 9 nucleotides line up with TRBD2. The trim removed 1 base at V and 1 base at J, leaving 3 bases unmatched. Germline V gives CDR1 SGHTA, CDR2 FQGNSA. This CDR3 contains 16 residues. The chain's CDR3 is CASSLGRGGRTDTQYF. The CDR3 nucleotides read TGTGCCAGCAGCTTAGGGCGGGGGGGCCGCACAGATACGCAGTATTTT.

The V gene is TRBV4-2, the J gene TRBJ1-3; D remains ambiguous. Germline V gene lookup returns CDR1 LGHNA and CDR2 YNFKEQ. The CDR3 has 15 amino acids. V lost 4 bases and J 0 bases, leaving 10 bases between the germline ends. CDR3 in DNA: TGTGCCAGCAGCCCCTCTGCGGCCTCTGGAAACACCATATATTTT. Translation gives CASSPSAASGNTIYF.

The CDR3 region is CASGSDRVFSEKLFF. Written as DNA, the CDR3 is TGTGCTAGTGGTAGCGACAGGGTCTTTTCCGAAAAACTGTTTTTT. The chain links TRBV12-5 to TRBJ1-4; 7 nucleotides line up with TRBD1. CDR1 and CDR2 from the germline V gene are LGHNT and FRNRAP. J lost 8 bases, V lost 5 bases, and 11 bases had no gene match. The CDR3 consists of 15 residues.

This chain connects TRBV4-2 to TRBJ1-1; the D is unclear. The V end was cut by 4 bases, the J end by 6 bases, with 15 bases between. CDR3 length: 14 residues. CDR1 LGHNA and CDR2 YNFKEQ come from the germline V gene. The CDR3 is CASSPVLLNAEAFF. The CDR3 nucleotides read TGTGCCAGCAGCCCTGTACTACTCAACGCTGAAGCTTTCTTT.

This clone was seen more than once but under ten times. The CDR3, as DNA: TGTGCCAGCAGCTTATTCACTGAAAATAAAAACATTCAGTACTTC. The encoded protein is CASSLFTENKNIQYF. The chain combines TRBV13 with TRBJ2-4; no clear D. This CDR3 region has 15 residues. V was shortened by 2 bases and J by 4 bases, with 12 bases between the two germline ends. From germline, CDR1 is PRHDT and CDR2 FYEKMQ (reference sequence).

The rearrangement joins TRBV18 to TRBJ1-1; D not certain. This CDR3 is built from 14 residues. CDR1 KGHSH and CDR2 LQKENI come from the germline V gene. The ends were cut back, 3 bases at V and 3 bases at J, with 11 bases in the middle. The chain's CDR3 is CASSPERGHTEAFF. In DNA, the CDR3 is TGTGCCAGCTCACCTGAACGGGGTCACACTGAAGCTTTCTTT.

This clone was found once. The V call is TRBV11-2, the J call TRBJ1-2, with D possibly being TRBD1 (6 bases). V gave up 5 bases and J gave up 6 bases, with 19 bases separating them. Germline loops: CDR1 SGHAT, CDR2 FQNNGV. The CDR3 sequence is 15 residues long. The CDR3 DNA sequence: TGTGCCAGCAGCAATGGGGTGCGGACAGATGATGGCTACACCTTC. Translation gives CASSNGVRTDDGYTF. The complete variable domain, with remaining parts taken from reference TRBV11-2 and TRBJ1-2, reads EAGVAQSPRYKIIEKRQSVAFWCNPISGHATLYWYQQILGQGPKLLIQFQNNGVVDDSQLPKDRFSAERLKGVDSTLKIQPAKLEDSAVYLCASSNGVRTDDGYTFGSGTRLTVV.

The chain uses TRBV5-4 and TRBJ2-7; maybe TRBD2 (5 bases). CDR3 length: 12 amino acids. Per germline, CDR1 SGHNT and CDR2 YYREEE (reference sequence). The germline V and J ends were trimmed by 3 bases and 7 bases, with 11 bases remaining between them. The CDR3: CASSSRSGEQYV. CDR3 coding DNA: TGTGCCAGCAGCTCGCGGTCGGGGGAGCAGTACGTC.

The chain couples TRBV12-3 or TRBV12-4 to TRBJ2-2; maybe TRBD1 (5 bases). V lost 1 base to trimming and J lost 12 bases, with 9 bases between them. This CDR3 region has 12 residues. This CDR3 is CASSLGLGQLFF. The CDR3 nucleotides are TGTGCCAGCAGTTTAGGGCTGGGGCAGCTGTTTTTT.

The CDR3 DNA is TGTGCCACCAGTGATTTTCTGGGGCTCGGCTACACCTTC. This translates into CATSDFLGLGYTF. The chain uses TRBV24-1 and TRBJ1-2, with D tentatively TRBD1 (5 bases). This CDR3 has 13 residues. V lost 1 base and J lost 8, with 10 bases in between. Germline CDR1 is KGHDR and CDR2 is SFDVKD.

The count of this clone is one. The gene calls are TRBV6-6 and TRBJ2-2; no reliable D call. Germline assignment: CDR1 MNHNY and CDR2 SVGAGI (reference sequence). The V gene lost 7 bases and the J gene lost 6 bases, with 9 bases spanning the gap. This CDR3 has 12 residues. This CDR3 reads CASNLRAGELFF. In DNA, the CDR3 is TGTGCCAGCAATTTACGAGCCGGGGAGCTGTTTTTT.

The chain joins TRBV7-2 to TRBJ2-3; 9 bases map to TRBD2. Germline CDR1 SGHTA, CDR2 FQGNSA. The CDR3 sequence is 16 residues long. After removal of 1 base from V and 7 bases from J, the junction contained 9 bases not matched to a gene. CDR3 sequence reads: CASSLVAGGNMYTQYF. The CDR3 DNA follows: TGTGCCAGCAGCTTAGTGGCGGGGGGGAATATGTATACGCAGTATTTT.

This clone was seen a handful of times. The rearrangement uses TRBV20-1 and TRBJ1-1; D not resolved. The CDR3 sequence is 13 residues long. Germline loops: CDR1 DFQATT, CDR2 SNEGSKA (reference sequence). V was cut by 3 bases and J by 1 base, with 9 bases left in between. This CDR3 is CSASQYRNTEAFF. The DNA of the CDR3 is TGCAGTGCTAGTCAATACAGGAACACTGAAGCTTTCTTT.

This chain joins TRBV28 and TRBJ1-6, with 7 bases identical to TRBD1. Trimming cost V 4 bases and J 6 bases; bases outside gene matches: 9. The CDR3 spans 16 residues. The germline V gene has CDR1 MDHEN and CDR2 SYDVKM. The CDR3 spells CASSSPATGVNSPLHF. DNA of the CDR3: TGTGCCAGCAGTTCCCCCGCAACAGGGGTTAATTCACCCCTCCACTTT.

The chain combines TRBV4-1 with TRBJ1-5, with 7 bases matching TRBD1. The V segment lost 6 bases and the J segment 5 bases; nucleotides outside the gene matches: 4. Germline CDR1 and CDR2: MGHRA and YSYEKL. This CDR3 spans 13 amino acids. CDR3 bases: TGCGCCAGCAGTCGACAGGGCCATCAGCCCCAGCATTTT. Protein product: CASSRQGHQPQHF.

CDR3 sequence: CASIAGGFRNQPQHF. CDR3 coding DNA: TGTGCCAGCATCGCGGGGGGATTCCGCAATCAGCCCCAGCATTTT. The rearrangement links TRBV28 to TRBJ1-5; maybe TRBD1 (5 bases). Germline-derived CDR1 and CDR2 are MDHEN and SYDVKM. V dropped 7 bases and J dropped 2 bases, with 15 bases sitting between them. This CDR3 has 15 residues.

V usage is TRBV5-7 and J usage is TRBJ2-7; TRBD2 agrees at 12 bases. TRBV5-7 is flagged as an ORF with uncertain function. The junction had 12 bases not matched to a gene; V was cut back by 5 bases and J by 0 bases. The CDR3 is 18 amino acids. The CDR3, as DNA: TGTGCCAGCAGGGCCGGACTAGCGGGGCCAGCTAACTCCTACGAGCAGTACGTC. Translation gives CASRAGLAGPANSYEQYV.

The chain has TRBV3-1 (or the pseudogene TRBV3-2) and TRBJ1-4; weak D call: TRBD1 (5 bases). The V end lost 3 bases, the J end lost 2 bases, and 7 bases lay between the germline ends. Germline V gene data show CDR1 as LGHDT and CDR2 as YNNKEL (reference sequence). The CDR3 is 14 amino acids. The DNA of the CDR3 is TGTGCCAGCAGCCAGGGGGGGACTAATGAAAAACTGTTTTTT. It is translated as CASSQGGTNEKLFF.

CDR3 coding DNA: TGTGCCACTTCTCTCGGGATCCTCAACGAGCAGTACTTC. Protein sequence: CATSLGILNEQYF. The chain joins TRBV25-1 to TRBJ2-7; maybe TRBD2 (5 bases). Trimming stripped 10 bases from V and 5 bases from J, with 18 bases between. The CDR3 spans 13 residues. Germline CDR1 is MGHDK and CDR2 is SYGVNS.

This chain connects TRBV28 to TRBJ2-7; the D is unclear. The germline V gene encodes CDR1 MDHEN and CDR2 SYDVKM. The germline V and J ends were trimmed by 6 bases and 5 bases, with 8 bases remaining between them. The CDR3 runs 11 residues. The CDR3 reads CASSKTDEQYF. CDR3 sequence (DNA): TGTGCCAGCAGCAAAACAGACGAGCAGTACTTC.

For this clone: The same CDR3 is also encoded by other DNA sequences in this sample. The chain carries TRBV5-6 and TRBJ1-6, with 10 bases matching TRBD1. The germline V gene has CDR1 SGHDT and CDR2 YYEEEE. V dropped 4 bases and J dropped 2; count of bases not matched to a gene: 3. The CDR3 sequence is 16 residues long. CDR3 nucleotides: TGTGCCAGCAGCGGCGGACAGGGGGCCTATAATTCACCCCTCCACTTT. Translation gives CASSGGQGAYNSPLHF.

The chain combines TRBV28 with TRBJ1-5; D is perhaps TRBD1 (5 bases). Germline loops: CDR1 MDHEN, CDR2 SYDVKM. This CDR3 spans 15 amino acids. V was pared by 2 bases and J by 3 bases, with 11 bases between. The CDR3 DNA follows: TGTGCCAGCAGTTTAACATACAGGCTCAATCAGCCCCAGCATTTT. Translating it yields CASSLTYRLNQPQHF.